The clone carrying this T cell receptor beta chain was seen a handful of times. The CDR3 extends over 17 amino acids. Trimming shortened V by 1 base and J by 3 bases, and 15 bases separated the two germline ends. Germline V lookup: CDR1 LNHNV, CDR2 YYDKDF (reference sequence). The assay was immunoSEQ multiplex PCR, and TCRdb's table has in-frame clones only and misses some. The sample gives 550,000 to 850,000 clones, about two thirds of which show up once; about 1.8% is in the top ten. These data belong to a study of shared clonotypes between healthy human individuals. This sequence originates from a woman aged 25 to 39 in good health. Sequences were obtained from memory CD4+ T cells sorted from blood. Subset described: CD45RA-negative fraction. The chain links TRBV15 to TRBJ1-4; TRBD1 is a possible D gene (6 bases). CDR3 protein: CATSRGWRSGANEKLFF. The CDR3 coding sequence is TGTGCCACCAGCAGAGGTTGGCGCTCAGGGGCTAATGAAAAACTGTTTTTT.